This T cell receptor beta chain was obtained from a study of OX40 agonist ivuxolimab in advanced cancers. The CDR3 is 15 residues long. CDR1 and CDR2 (germline): MGHRA, YSYEKL. The ends lost 3 bases at V and 8 bases at J; junction bases unmatched: 11. This clone has more than one count but fewer than ten. Sequencing used immunoSEQ multiplex PCR; TCRdb keeps in-frame clones, though not all of them. This sample has about 20,000 clones, with around nine tenths found just once. This chain links TRBV4-1 with TRBJ1-2; 8 bases agree with TRBD1. This sequence was found in an adult with an advanced solid tumor such as melanoma, head and neck, liver or kidney cancer. The material sequenced was CD4+ or CD8+ T cells sorted from blood, taken in a trial of the OX40 agonist ivuxolimab. The CDR3 bases are TGCGCCAGCAGCCACCGGGGACAGGACCTTAGGGGCTACACCTTC. Its protein is CASSHRGQDLRGYTF.